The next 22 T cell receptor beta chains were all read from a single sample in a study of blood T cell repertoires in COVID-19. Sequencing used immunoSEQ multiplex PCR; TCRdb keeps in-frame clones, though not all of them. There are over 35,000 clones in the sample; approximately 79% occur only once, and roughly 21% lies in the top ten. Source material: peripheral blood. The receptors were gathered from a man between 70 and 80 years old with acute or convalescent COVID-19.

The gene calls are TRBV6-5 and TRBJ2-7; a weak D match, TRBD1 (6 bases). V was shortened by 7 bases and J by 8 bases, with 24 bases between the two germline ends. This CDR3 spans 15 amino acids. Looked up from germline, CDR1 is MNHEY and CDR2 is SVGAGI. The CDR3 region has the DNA TGTGCCAGCACCCCCCGGGACACTGACACTACGCAGCAGTACTTC. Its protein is CASTPRDTDTTQQYF.

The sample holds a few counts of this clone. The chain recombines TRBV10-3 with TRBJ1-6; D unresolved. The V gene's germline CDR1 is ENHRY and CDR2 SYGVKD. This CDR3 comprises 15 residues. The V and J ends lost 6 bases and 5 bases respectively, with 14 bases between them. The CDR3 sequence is CAISGDAANNSPLHF. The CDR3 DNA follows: TGTGCCATCAGCGGTGATGCAGCGAATAATTCACCCCTCCACTTT.

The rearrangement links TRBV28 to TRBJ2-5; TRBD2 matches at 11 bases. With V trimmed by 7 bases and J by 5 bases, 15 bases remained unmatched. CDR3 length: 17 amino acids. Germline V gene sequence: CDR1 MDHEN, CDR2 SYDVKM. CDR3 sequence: CASNSGRTSGSGETQYF. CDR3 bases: TGTGCCAGCAATAGTGGTAGAACTAGCGGGAGTGGGGAGACCCAGTACTTC.

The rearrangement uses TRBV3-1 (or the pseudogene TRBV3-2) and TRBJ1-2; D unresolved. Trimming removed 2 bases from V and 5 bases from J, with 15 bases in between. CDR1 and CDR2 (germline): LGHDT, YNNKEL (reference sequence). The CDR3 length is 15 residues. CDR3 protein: CASSQSGGMGYGYTF. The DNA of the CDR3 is TGTGCCAGCAGCCAAAGTGGAGGGATGGGTTATGGCTACACCTTC.

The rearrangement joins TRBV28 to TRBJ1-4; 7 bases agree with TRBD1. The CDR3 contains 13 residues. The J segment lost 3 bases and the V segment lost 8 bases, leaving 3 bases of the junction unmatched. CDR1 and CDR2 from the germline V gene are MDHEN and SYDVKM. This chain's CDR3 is CASEGASNEKLFF. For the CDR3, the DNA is TGTGCCAGCGAGGGGGCCTCTAATGAAAAACTGTTTTTT.

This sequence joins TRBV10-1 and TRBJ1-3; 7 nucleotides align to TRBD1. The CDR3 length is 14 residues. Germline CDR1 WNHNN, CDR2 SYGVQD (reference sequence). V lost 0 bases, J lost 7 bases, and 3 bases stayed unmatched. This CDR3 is CASSESTGRNTIYF. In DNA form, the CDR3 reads TGCGCCAGCAGTGAGTCGACAGGGAGGAACACCATATATTTT.

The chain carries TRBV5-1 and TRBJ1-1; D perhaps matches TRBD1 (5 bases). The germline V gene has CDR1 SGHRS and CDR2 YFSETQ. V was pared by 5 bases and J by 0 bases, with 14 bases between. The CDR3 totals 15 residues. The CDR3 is CASRRTGHLNTEAFF. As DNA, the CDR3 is TGCGCCAGCAGACGGACCGGACATTTGAACACTGAAGCTTTCTTT.

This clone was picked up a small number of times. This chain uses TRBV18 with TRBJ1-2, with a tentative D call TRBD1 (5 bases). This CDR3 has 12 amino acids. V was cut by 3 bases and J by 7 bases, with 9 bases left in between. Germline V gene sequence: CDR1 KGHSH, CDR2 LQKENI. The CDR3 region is CASSPIQGGYTF. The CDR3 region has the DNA TGTGCCAGCTCACCCATTCAGGGTGGCTACACCTTC.

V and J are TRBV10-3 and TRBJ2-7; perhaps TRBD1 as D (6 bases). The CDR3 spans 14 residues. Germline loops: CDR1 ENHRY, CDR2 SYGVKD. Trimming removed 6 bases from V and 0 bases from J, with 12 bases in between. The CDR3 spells CAISRDKSSYEQYF. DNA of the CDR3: TGTGCCATCAGCCGGGACAAAAGCTCCTACGAGCAGTACTTC.

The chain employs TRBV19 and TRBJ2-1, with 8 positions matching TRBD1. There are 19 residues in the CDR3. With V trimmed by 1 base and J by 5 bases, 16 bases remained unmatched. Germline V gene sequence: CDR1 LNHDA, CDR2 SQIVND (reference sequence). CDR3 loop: CASSIGLPTGATWDNEQFF. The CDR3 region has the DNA TGTGCCAGTAGTATAGGCCTCCCGACAGGGGCGACCTGGGACAATGAGCAGTTCTTC.

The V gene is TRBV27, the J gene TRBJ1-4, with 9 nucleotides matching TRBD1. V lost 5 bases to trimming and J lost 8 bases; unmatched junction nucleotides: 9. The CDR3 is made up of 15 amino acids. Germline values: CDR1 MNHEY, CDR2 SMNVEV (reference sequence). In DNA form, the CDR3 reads TGTGCCAGCAGTCCTCCCCTGGGGACAGGGGAAAAACTGTTTTTT. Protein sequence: CASSPPLGTGEKLFF.

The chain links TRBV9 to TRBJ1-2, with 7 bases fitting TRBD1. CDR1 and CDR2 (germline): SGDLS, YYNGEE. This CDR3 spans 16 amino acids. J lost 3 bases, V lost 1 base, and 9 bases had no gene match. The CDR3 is CASSVNDLQGDYGYTF. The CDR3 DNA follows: TGTGCCAGCAGCGTAAACGACCTTCAGGGGGACTATGGCTACACCTTC.

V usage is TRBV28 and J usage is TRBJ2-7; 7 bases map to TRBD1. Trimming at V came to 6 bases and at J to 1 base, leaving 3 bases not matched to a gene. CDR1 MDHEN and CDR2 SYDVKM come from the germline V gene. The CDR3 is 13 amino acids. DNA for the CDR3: TGTGCCAGCAGCATGGGACAGTCCTACGAGCAGTACTTC. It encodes CASSMGQSYEQYF.

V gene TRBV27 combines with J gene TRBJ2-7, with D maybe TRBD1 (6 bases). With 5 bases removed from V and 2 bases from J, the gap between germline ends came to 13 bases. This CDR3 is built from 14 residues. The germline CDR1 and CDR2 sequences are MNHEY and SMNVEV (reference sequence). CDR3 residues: CASSPQGIAYEQYF. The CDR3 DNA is TGTGCCAGCAGTCCACAGGGAATTGCCTACGAGCAGTACTTC.

CDR3 nucleotide sequence: TGTGCCAGTAGCGGACAAGCAACTAATGAAAAACTGTTTTTT. Amino acids: CASSGQATNEKLFF. The chain uses TRBV19 and TRBJ1-4; TRBD1 might be the D (5 bases). The CDR3 length is 14 residues. V lost 6 bases and J lost 0, with 8 bases in between. Germline values: CDR1 LNHDA, CDR2 SQIVND (reference sequence).

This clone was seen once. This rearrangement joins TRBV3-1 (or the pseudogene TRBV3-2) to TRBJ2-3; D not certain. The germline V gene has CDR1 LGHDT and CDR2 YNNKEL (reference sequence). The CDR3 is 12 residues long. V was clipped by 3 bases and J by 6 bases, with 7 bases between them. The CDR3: CASSQAQDTQYF. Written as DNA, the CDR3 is TGTGCCAGCAGCCAGGCCCAGGATACGCAGTATTTT.

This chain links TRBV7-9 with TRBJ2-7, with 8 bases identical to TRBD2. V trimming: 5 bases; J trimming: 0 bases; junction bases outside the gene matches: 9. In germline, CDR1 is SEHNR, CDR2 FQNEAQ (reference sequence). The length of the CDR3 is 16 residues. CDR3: CASSPTSGVVSYEQYF. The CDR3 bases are TGTGCCAGCAGCCCAACTAGCGGTGTCGTCTCCTACGAGCAGTACTTC.

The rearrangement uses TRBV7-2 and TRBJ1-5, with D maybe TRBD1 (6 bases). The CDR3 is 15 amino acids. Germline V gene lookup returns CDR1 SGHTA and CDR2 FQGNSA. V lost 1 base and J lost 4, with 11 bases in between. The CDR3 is CASSLDRALNQPQHF. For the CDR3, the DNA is TGTGCCAGCAGCTTAGACAGGGCATTAAATCAGCCCCAGCATTTT.

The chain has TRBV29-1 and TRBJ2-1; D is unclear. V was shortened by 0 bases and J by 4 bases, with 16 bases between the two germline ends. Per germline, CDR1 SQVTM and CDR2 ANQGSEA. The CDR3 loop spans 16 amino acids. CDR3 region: CSVEDLGLSRYNEQFF. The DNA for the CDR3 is TGCAGCGTTGAAGATCTAGGTCTTTCAAGATACAATGAGCAGTTCTTC.

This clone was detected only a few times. The chain's CDR3 is CASSWSGGSYGYTF. The CDR3, as DNA: TGTGCCAGCAGCTGGTCAGGGGGAAGCTATGGCTACACCTTC. V gene TRBV5-6 combines with J gene TRBJ1-2, with 7 positions matching TRBD1. The trim removed 3 bases at V and 4 bases at J, leaving 6 bases unmatched. Germline-derived CDR1 and CDR2 are SGHDT and YYEEEE. The CDR3 has 14 residues.

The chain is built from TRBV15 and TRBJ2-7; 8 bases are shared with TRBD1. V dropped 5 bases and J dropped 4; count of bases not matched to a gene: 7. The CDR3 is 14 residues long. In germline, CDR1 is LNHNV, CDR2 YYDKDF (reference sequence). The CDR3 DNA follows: TGTGCCACCAGCCCCAGGGGACAGGCTTACGAGCAGTACTTC. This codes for CATSPRGQAYEQYF.

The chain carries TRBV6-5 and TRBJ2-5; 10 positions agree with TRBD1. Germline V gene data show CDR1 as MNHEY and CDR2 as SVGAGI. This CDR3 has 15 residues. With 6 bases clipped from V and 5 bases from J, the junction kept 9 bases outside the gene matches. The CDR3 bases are TGTGCCAGCAGACACCGGGACAGGGGACCGGAGACCCAGTACTTC. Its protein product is CASRHRDRGPETQYF.